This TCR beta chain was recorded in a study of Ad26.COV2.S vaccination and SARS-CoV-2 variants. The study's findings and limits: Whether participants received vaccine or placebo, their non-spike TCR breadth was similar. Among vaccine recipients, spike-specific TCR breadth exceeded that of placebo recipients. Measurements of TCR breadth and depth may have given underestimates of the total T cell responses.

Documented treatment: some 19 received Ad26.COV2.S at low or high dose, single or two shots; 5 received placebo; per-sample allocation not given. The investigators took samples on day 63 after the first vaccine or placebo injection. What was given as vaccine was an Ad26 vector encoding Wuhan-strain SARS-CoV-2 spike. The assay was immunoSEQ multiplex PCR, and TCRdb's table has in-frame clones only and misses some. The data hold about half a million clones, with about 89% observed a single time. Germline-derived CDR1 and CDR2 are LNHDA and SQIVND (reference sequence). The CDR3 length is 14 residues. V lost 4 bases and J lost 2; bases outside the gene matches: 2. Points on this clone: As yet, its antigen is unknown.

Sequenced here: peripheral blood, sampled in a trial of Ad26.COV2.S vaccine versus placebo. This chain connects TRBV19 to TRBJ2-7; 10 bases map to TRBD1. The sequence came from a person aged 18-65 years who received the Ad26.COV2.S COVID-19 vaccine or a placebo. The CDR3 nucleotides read TGTGCCAGTAGTACAGGACAGGGGGCCTACGAGCAGTACTTC. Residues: CASSTGQGAYEQYF.